The clone carrying this T cell receptor beta chain was counted between two and nine times. Its target is unknown. MiXCR, run by TCRdb on the reads, gives a single entry per CDR3 protein. The repertoire includes about 180,000 distinct CDR3 sequences, roughly 14% of them detected once, and around 27% sits in the top ten. This record comes from a study of T cell repertoires in cytomegalovirus infection. Background on the study: CMV infection and matching HLA type were both indicated by public TCR beta signatures.

General observations from the study: Carriage of CMV together with the relevant HLA was identifiable through cumulative public TCR beta family frequency. The study found HLA-C-restricted CMV-specific TCR beta clonotypes dominating the ex vivo response.

CDR3 length: 15 amino acids. Trimming shortened V by 1 base and J by 5 bases, and 14 bases separated the two germline ends. CDR1 and CDR2 (germline): SGHDN, FVKESK. This receptor was obtained from a human donor in good health (CMV status not recorded). Some clones in this sample may be carry-over from other donors' samples. The sequencing input was PBMCs. The V and J genes are TRBV14 and TRBJ1-1, with D maybe TRBD1 (5 bases). CDR3 sequence reads: CASSQVGAGYTEAFF. DNA for the CDR3: TGTGCCAGCAGCCAAGTGGGCGCAGGGTATACTGAAGCTTTCTTT.